Listed below are T cell receptor beta chains from one sample, sequenced in a study of T cell changes during pregnancy in multiple sclerosis. Produced via immunoSEQ multiplex PCR; TCRdb's table is partial and in-frame only. The data show about 44,000 clones, around 96% seen once. Specimen: peripheral blood, collected in the second trimester of pregnancy. The receptor set was obtained from a female donor with multiple sclerosis, enrolled in a pregnancy study. Each CDR3 is given with its conserved first and last residue. D genes are given only for firm matches. Not all rows give a size; the values are once, few, many and, for expanded clones, a class.

V gene,J gene,D gene,clone size,CDR3 DNA,CDR3 protein
TRBV7-9,TRBJ2-3,-,-,TGTGCCAGCAGCCAGGGACTGTCCGCTTCTAGCACAGATACGCAGTATTTT,CASSQGLSASSTDTQYF
TRBV7-2,TRBJ1-1,TRBD1,-,TGTGCCAGCAGCCGGGACAGGGCGAAAGGCATGAACACTGAAGCTTTCTTT,CASSRDRAKGMNTEAFF
TRBV5-8,TRBJ1-4,-,once,TGTGCCAGCACCTTCCCGGTCTGGCGGGATGAAAAACTGTTTTTT,CASTFPVWRDEKLFF
TRBV2,TRBJ2-1,-,once,TGTGCCAGCAGTGAGAGGCAGCCGAGCTCCTACAATGAGCAGTTCTTC,CASSERQPSSYNEQFF
TRBV6-5,TRBJ2-7,TRBD1,-,TGTGCCAGCAGTAGCCCGGGACAGGCCACCTACGAGCAGTACTTC,CASSSPGQATYEQYF
TRBV7-9,TRBJ2-1,TRBD2,-,TGTGCCAGCAGCTCACCTCAACCGGGACTAGCGCCGAACAATGAGCAGTTCTTC,CASSSPQPGLAPNNEQFF
TRBV12-1,TRBJ2-4,-,-,TGTGCCAGCAGCTCCAGCGGGGGGGCCGCCAAAAACATTCAGTACTTC,CASSSSGGAAKNIQYF
TRBV2,TRBJ2-7,-,-,TGTGCCAGCAGTAACCGGGACACCCTACCCCCCGAGCAGTACTTC,CASSNRDTLPPEQYF
TRBV5-4,TRBJ1-1,-,-,TGTGCCAGCAGCTTAAGGTATAGGGGGTACACTGAAGCTTTCTTT,CASSLRYRGYTEAFF
TRBV19,TRBJ2-3,-,-,TGTGCCAGTATGCCCCTCACGGGAACAGATACGCAGTATTTT,CASMPLTGTDTQYF
TRBV2,TRBJ1-2,-,-,TGTGCCAGCAGCCAACAGGGCTATGGCTACACCTTC,CASSQQGYGYTF
TRBV9,TRBJ1-1,-,-,TGTGCCAGCAGCCCCCGGGGAGGGTCCAAGAACACTGAAGCTTTCTTT,CASSPRGGSKNTEAFF
TRBV29-1,TRBJ1-5,-,-,TGCAGCGTTAAAACTACAGGGAACAATCAGCCCCAGCATTTT,CSVKTTGNNQPQHF
TRBV6-1,TRBJ1-6,-,-,TGTGCCAGCAGTGACCAGGGGTATAATTCACCCCTCCACTTT,CASSDQGYNSPLHF
TRBV30,TRBJ2-1,-,-,TGTGCCTGGGAACAGGCGGCTGAGCAGTTCTTC,CAWEQAAEQFF
TRBV7-9,TRBJ2-5,-,-,TGTGCCAGCAGCTTACGGGGAGAAGAGACCCAGTACTTC,CASSLRGEETQYF
TRBV20-1,TRBJ2-5,-,-,TGCAGTGCTAAGACTGCCGAGACCCAGTACTTC,CSAKTAETQYF
TRBV10-1,TRBJ2-5,-,once,TGCGCCAGCAGTGAGTCGGCCGCTCAAGAGACCCAGTACTTC,CASSESAAQETQYF
TRBV7-2,TRBJ2-1,-,-,TGTGCCAGCAGCTTACGGGCGGGTCCACCTTACAATGAGCAGTTCTTC,CASSLRAGPPYNEQFF
TRBV28,TRBJ2-7,-,-,TGTGCCAGCAGTTTCGGGAGCTACGAGCAGTACTTC,CASSFGSYEQYF
TRBV19,TRBJ2-1,TRBD2,-,TGTGCCAGTAGTTACGGGGGGAGCTCCTACAATGAGCAGTTCTTC,CASSYGGSSYNEQFF
TRBV7-2,TRBJ1-1,-,-,TGTGCCAGCAGCATACAGGGAACTTCCACTGAAGCTTTCTTT,CASSIQGTSTEAFF
TRBV11-2,TRBJ2-7,-,-,TGTGCCAGCAGCTCGCCGACTGTCTCCTACGAGCAGTACTTC,CASSSPTVSYEQYF
TRBV27,TRBJ1-1,-,-,TGTGCCAGCAGTTTAACTCCCCAAATGAACACTGAAGCTTTCTTT,CASSLTPQMNTEAFF
TRBV19,TRBJ2-3,-,-,TGTGCCAGTAGTTTCCAGGGAGATACGCAGTATTTT,CASSFQGDTQYF
TRBV4-3,TRBJ1-6,-,-,TGCGCCAGCAGCCAAGATCAACAGATTAATTCACCCCTCCACTTT,CASSQDQQINSPLHF
TRBV27,TRBJ2-2,TRBD1,few,TGTGCCAGCAGTGCAAACAGGGGCACCGGGGAGCTGTTTTTT,CASSANRGTGELFF
TRBV28,TRBJ2-1,TRBD1,-,TGTGCCAGCAGTGGCCTCGGGACAGGGTGGGATAGTGAGCAGTTCTTC,CASSGLGTGWDSEQFF
TRBV7-2,TRBJ1-2,TRBD1,once,TGTGCCAGCAGCTTAGATACAGGGGGATATGGCTACACCTTC,CASSLDTGGYGYTF
TRBV19,TRBJ2-7,TRBD1,-,TGTGCCAGTAAAAGCAGACAGGGCCTTCGGGAGCAGTACTTC,CASKSRQGLREQYF
TRBV11-2,TRBJ1-4,-,-,TGTGCCAGCACTCCAGGGGTGAGACGTTTTAATGAAAAACTGTTTTTT,CASTPGVRRFNEKLFF
TRBV7-9,TRBJ1-2,-,-,TGTGCCAGCAGGTCAAGCGGAGCTAACTATGGCTACACCTTC,CASRSSGANYGYTF
TRBV29-1,TRBJ2-1,-,-,TGCAGCGTTGCTGAGGGGGCCTACAATGAGCAGTTCTTC,CSVAEGAYNEQFF
TRBV14,TRBJ2-7,-,-,TGTGCCAGCAGCGCGACAGGTTTCTACGAGCAGTACTTC,CASSATGFYEQYF
TRBV15,TRBJ2-3,TRBD1,-,TGTGCCACCAGCAGCCCCGGGACAGCTACCACAGATACGCAGTATTTT,CATSSPGTATTDTQYF
TRBV5-4,TRBJ2-4,TRBD1,once,TGTGCCAGCAGCTTGGGACAGGGGGGAAACATTCAGTACTTC,CASSLGQGGNIQYF
TRBV7-9,TRBJ1-1,TRBD1,-,TGTGCCAGCAGCCCTAGGGGACAGGGGAACACTGAAGCTTTCTTT,CASSPRGQGNTEAFF
TRBV6-1,TRBJ1-4,TRBD1,-,TGTGCCAGCCGGGACAGGGGATCAACTAATGAAAAACTGTTTTTT,CASRDRGSTNEKLFF
TRBV27,TRBJ2-5,-,-,TGTGCCAGCAGATTCTTATCCGGAGAGACCCAGTACTTC,CASRFLSGETQYF
TRBV18,TRBJ1-5,TRBD1,once,TGTGCCAGCTCTCGGGGACAGGGGATCAATCAGCCCCAGCATTTT,CASSRGQGINQPQHF
TRBV6-5,TRBJ2-1,TRBD2,-,TGTGCCAGCAGTTACGGGACCGGGGGGAGCAATGAGCAGTTCTTC,CASSYGTGGSNEQFF
TRBV4-1,TRBJ2-5,-,-,TGCGCCAGCAGCCAAGGCGGACAGCCCCCGGAGACCCAGTACTTC,CASSQGGQPPETQYF